This TCR beta chain derives from a study of shared clonotypes between healthy human individuals. Study-wide findings and caveats: Clonotypes that were shared across four donors made up around 5% of naive CD4 clonotypes. Across subsets, estimated richness was generally greater for naive than for memory populations.

Naive CD8 isolation took CD45RO-negative cells positively selected for CCR7 and excluded terminally differentiated effector memory CD45RA+ cells. Trimming pared 1 base from V and 5 bases from J, leaving 18 bases between. This CDR3 has 16 amino acids. Per the germline V gene, CDR1 is SGDLS and CDR2 is YYNGEE. The method was immunoSEQ multiplex PCR; TCRdb's version includes in-frame clones alone and lacks a portion of them. This repertoire shows a few million clones, roughly 93% found once; its top ten account for under 2%. As regards this clone: What it binds is not known.

This receptor was taken from a young man in good health. Some clones in this sample may be carry-over from other donors' samples. The specimen was naive CD8+ T cells from PBMCs. The chain joins TRBV9 to TRBJ1-2, with a possible D match to TRBD1 (6 bases). CDR3 loop: CASSVTFGQTFYGYTF. The CDR3 region has the DNA TGTGCCAGCAGCGTAACCTTTGGACAGACATTTTATGGCTACACCTTC.